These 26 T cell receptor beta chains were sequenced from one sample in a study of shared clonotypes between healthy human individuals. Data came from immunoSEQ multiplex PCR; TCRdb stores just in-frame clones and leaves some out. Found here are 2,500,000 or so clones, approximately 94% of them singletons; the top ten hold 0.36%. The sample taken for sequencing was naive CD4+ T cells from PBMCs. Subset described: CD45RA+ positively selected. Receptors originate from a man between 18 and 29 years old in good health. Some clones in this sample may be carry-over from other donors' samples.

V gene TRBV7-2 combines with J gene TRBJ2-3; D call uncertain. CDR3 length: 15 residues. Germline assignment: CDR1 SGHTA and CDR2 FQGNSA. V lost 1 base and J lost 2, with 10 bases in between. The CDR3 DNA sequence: TGTGCCAGCAGCTTAGTCCCCACCACCACAGATACGCAGTATTTT. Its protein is CASSLVPTTTDTQYF.

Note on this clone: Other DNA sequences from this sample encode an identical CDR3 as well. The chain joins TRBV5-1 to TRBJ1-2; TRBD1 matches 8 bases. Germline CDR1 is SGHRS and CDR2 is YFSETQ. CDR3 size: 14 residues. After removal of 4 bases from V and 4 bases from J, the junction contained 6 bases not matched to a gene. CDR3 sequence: CASSLGGQGYGYTF. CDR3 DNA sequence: TGCGCCAGCAGCCTGGGAGGACAGGGCTATGGCTACACCTTC.

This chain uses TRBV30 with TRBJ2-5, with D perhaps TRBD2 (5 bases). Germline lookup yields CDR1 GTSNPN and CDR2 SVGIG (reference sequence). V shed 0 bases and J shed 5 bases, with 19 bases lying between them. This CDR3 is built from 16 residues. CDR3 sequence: CAWSVGLAVNRETQYF. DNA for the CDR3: TGTGCCTGGAGTGTCGGGCTAGCCGTCAACCGGGAGACCCAGTACTTC.

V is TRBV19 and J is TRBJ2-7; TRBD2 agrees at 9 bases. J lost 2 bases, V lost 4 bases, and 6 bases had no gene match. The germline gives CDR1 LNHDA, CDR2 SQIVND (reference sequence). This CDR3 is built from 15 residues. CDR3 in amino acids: CASSSRGRVAYEQYF. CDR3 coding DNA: TGTGCCAGTAGTAGCCGCGGGAGGGTTGCCTACGAGCAGTACTTC.

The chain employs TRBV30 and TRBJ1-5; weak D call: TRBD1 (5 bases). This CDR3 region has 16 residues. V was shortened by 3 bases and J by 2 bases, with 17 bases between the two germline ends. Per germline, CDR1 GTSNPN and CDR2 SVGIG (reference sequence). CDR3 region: CAWSKPPGTGNQPQHF. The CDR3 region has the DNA TGTGCCTGGAGCAAACCCCCAGGGACCGGCAATCAGCCCCAGCATTTT.

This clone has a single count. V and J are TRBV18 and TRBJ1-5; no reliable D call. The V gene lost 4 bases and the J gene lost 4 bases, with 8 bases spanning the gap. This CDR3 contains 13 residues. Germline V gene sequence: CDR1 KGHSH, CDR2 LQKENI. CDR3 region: CASSLGANQPQHF. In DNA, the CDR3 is TGTGCCAGCTCACTGGGCGCAAATCAGCCCCAGCATTTT.

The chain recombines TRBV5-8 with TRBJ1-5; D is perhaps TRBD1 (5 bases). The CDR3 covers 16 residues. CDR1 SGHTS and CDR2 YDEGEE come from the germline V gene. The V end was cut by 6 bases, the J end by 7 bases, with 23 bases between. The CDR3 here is CASTLHPGGERQPQHF. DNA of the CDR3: TGTGCCAGCACCCTACACCCCGGGGGGGAAAGACAGCCCCAGCATTTT.

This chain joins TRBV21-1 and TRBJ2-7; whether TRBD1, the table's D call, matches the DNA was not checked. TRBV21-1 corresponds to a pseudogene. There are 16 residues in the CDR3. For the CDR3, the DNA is TGTGCCAGCAGCAAAGGTGAGGGGACAGGGACGTACGAGCAGTACTTC. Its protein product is CASSKGEGTGTYEQYF.

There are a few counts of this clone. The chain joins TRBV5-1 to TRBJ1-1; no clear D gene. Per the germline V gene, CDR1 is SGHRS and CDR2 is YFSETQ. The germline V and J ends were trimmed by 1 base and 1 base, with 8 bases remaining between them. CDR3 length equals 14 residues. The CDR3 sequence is CASSLTEGNTEAFF. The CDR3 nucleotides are TGCGCCAGCAGCTTGACAGAGGGGAACACTGAAGCTTTCTTT.

The chain's CDR3 is CASSLRLRPTVEKLFF. The CDR3 DNA follows: TGTGCCAGCAGCCTTCGACTGCGACCGACTGTTGAAAAACTGTTTTTT. The chain has TRBV21-1 and TRBJ1-4. TRBV21-1 is a pseudogene segment. This CDR3 is 16 amino acids long.

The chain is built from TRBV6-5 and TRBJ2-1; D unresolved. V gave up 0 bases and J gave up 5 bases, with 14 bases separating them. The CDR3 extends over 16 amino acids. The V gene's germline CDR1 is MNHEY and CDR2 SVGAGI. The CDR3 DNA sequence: TGTGCCAGCAGTTACTCGGCACCCGCAACACACAATGAGCAGTTCTTC. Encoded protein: CASSYSAPATHNEQFF.

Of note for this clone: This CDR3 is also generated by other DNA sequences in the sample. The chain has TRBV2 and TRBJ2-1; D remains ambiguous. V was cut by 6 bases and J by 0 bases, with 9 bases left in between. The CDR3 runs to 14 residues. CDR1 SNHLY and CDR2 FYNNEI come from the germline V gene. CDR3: CASRPGSSYNEQFF. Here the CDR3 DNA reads TGTGCCAGCAGACCCGGAAGCTCCTACAATGAGCAGTTCTTC.

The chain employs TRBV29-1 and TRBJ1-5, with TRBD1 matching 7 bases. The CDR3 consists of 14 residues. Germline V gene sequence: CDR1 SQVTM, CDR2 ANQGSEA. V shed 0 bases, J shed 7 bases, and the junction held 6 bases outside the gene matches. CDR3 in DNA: TGCAGCGTTGAAGATAGGTCAGGGGGGCAGCCCCAGCATTTT. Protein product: CSVEDRSGGQPQHF.

CDR3 loop: CASSLEGDSTEAFF. The CDR3, as DNA: TGCGCCAGCAGCTTGGAGGGGGATTCCACTGAAGCTTTCTTT. V gene TRBV5-1 combines with J gene TRBJ1-1; D is perhaps TRBD1 (6 bases). V lost 0 bases and J 4 bases, leaving 10 bases between the germline ends. CDR3 length equals 14 residues. Germline values: CDR1 SGHRS, CDR2 YFSETQ. The complete variable domain, with remaining parts taken from reference TRBV5-1 and TRBJ1-1, reads KAGVTQTPRYLIKTRGQQVTLSCSPISGHRSVSWYQQTPGQGLQFLFEYFSETQRNKGNFPGRFSGRQFSNSRSEMNVSTLELGDSALYLCASSLEGDSTEAFFGQGTRLTVV.

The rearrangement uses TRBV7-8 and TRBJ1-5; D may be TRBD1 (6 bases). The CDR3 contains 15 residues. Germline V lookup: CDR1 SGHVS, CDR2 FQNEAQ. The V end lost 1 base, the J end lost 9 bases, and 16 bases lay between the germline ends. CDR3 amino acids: CASSLVGQGGGPQHF. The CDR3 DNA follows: TGTGCCAGCAGCTTAGTTGGGCAGGGAGGGGGGCCCCAGCATTTT.

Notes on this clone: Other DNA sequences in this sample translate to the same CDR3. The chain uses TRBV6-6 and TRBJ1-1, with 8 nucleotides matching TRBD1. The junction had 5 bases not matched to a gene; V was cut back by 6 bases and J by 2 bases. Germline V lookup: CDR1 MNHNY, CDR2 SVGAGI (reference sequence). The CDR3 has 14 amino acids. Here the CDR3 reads CASSPGQGNTEAFF. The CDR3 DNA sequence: TGTGCCAGCAGCCCAGGACAGGGAAACACTGAAGCTTTCTTT.

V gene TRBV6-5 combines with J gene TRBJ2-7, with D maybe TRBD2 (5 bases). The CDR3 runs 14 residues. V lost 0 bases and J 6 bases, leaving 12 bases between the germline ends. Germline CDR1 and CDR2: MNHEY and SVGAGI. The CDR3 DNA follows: TGTGCCAGCAGTTACTCCCCAGGCGAGGGCGAGCAGTACTTC. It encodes CASSYSPGEGEQYF.

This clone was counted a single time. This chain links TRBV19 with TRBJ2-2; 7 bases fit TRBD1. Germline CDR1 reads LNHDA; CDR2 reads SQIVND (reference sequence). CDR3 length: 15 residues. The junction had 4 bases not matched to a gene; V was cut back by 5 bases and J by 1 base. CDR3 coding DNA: TGTGCCAGTAGTCGGGACAGACTGAACACCGGGGAGCTGTTTTTT. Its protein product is CASSRDRLNTGELFF.

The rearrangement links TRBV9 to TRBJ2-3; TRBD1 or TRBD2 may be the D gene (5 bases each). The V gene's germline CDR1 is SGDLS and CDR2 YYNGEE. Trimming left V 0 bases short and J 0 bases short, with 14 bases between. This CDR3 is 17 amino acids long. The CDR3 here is CASSVAIGTVSTDTQYF. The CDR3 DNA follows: TGTGCCAGCAGCGTAGCGATTGGGACGGTCAGCACAGATACGCAGTATTTT.

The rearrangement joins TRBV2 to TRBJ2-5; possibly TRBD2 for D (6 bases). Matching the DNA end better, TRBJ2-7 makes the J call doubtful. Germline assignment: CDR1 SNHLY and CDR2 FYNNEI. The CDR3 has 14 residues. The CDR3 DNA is TGTGCCAGCAGTCCTCCCGGGGGTTCCAACGAGCAGTACTTC. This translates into CASSPPGGSNEQYF.

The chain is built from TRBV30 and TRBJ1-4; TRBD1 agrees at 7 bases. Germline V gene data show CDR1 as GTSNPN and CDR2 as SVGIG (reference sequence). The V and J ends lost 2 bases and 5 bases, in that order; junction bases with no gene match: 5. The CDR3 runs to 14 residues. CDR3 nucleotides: TGTGCCTGGAGTAGACAGGGTATAAATGAAAAACTGTTTTTT. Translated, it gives CAWSRQGINEKLFF.

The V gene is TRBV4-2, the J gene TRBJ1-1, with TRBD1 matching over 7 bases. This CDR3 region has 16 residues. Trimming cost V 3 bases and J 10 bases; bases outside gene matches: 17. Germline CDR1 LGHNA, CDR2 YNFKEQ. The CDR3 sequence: CASSQEGTVMSSVAFF. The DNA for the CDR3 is TGTGCCAGCAGCCAGGAAGGGACAGTGATGTCGTCGGTAGCTTTCTTT.

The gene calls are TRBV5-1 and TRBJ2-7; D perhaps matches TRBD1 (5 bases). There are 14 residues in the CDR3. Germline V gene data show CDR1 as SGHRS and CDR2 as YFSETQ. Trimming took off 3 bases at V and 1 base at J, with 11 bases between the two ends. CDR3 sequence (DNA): TGCGCCAGCAGCTACGACAGCTTATCCTACGAGCAGTACTTC. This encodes CASSYDSLSYEQYF.

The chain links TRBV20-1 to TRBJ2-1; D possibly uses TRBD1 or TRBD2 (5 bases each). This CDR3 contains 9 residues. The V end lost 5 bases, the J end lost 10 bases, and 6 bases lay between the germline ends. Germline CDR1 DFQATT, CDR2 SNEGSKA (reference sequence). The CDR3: CSAEGEQFF. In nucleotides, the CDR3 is TGCAGTGCTGAGGGGGAGCAGTTCTTC.

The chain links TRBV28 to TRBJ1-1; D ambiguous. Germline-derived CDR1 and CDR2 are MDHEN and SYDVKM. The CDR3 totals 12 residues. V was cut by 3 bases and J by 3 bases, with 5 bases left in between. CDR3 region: CASSFKYTEAFF. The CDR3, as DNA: TGTGCCAGCAGTTTTAAGTACACTGAAGCTTTCTTT.

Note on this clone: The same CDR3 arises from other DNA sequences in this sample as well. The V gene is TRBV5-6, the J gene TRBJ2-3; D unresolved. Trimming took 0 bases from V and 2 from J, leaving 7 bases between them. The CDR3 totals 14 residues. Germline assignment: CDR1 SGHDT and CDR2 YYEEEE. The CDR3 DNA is TGTGCCAGCAGCTTGGGACGCCCCACAGATACGCAGTATTTT. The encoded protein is CASSLGRPTDTQYF.